Listed here are 20 T cell receptor beta chains from one sample, sequenced in a study of T cell clonotyping in hematopoietic cell transplantation. Data came from immunoSEQ multiplex PCR; TCRdb stores just in-frame clones and leaves some out. The sample contains tens of thousands of clones, about 96% of which appear only once. As to time point: recipient sample about 28 days before transplant, after cytoreduction. The source material was peripheral blood mononuclear cells, sampled before stem cell transplant. Receptor source: a woman in her forties or fifties with acute myeloid leukemia. Some clones in this sample may be carry-over from other donors' samples.

This clone was seen once. This rearrangement joins TRBV29-1 to TRBJ2-3; unclear D gene. Germline loops: CDR1 SQVTM, CDR2 ANQGSEA. The V gene lost 6 bases and the J gene lost 0 bases, with 19 bases spanning the gap. The CDR3 loop spans 16 amino acids. This CDR3 is CSVTAVSRDSTDTQYF. In DNA form, the CDR3 reads TGCAGCGTAACTGCGGTCTCTCGCGACAGCACAGATACGCAGTATTTT.

The CDR3 protein is CASSPDHYEQYF. The CDR3 DNA reads as TGTGCCAGCAGCCCGGACCACTACGAGCAGTACTTC. V and J are TRBV11-2 and TRBJ2-7; unclear D gene. This CDR3 has 12 residues. Trimming stripped 5 bases from V and 3 bases from J, with 8 bases between. Per germline, CDR1 SGHAT and CDR2 FQNNGV.

This sequence joins TRBV19 and TRBJ1-6, with D tentatively TRBD1 (5 bases). This CDR3 has 16 residues. V lost 5 bases, J lost 8 bases, and 19 bases lay in between. Germline assignment: CDR1 LNHDA and CDR2 SQIVND (reference sequence). The CDR3 spells CASSPVGQGPDSPLHF. The CDR3 coding sequence is TGTGCCAGTAGTCCCGTCGGTCAGGGACCTGATTCACCCCTCCACTTT. Supplemented by reference TRBV19 and TRBJ1-6, the full variable domain reads DGGITQSPKYLFRKEGQNVTLSCEQNLNHDAMYWYRQDPGQGLRLIYYSQIVNDFQKGDIAEGYSVSREKKESFPLTVTSAQKNPTAFYLCASSPVGQGPDSPLHFGNGTRLTVT.

The chain links TRBV7-2 to TRBJ1-1, with D uncertain. The CDR3 extends over 14 amino acids. Germline CDR1 and CDR2: SGHTA and FQGNSA. Trimming left V 4 bases short and J 1 base short, with 10 bases between. The CDR3 DNA reads as TGTGCCAGCAGCTCGGAGATCGGGAACACTGAAGCTTTCTTT. Amino acids: CASSSEIGNTEAFF.

The genes are TRBV10-2 and TRBJ1-5; D may be TRBD1 (6 bases). V lost 5 bases, J lost 0 bases, and 26 bases lay in between. The CDR3 has 20 amino acids. Looked up from germline, CDR1 is WSHSY and CDR2 is SAAADI. CDR3 amino acids: CASSLQRTGGGLDSNQPQHF. CDR3 bases: TGCGCCAGCAGTCTACAACGCACAGGCGGGGGGCTTGATAGCAATCAGCCCCAGCATTTT.

The chain uses TRBV7-3 and TRBJ2-2; D perhaps matches TRBD2 (5 bases). CDR3 length: 16 residues. CDR1 SGHTA and CDR2 FQGTGA come from the germline V gene. Deletions cut 6 bases from V and 1 base from J, with 15 bases between. The CDR3 coding sequence is TGTGCCAGCAGTCCCTCAAGTCGGGGGAACACCGGGGAGCTGTTTTTT. Amino acid sequence: CASSPSSRGNTGELFF.

The genes are TRBV15 and TRBJ2-7; TRBD2 aligns across 9 bases. Germline V gene sequence: CDR1 LNHNV, CDR2 YYDKDF (reference sequence). V trimming: 0 bases; J trimming: 5 bases; junction bases outside the gene matches: 8. The CDR3 is 16 residues long. The DNA for the CDR3 is TGTGCCACCAGCAGAGATAGGGGTAGCGGGAGTCACGAGCAGTACTTC. This encodes CATSRDRGSGSHEQYF.

This chain joins TRBV19 and TRBJ2-5; 7 bases match TRBD2. The junction had 11 bases not matched to a gene; V was cut back by 5 bases and J by 5 bases. CDR3 length: 15 amino acids. Per the germline V gene, CDR1 is LNHDA and CDR2 is SQIVND (reference sequence). CDR3 in amino acids: CASSLGGGPRETQYF. The CDR3 DNA reads as TGTGCCAGTAGTTTGGGGGGAGGGCCTCGGGAGACCCAGTACTTC.

A word on this clone: One end of the junction fails to match germline, which may point to a read error. The identical CDR3 is also encoded by other nucleotide sequences in the sample. The CDR3 nucleotides are TGCGCCAGCAGTACTACTAGCGGTTGGACGACCCAGTACTTC. Its translation: CASSTTSGWTTQYF. The chain carries TRBV6-6 and TRBJ2-5, with 8 bases lining up with TRBD2. Germline CDR1 reads MNHNY; CDR2 reads SVGAGI (reference sequence). This CDR3 region has 14 residues.

This sequence joins TRBV5-1 and TRBJ1-1; tentative D call: TRBD1 (6 bases). The V gene's germline CDR1 is SGHRS and CDR2 YFSETQ. V was trimmed by 3 bases and J by 3 bases, leaving 12 bases between them. The CDR3 is 14 residues long. CDR3 nucleotide sequence: TGCGCCAGCAGCTCGGAGGAGGGGGACACTGAAGCTTTCTTT. It specifies CASSSEEGDTEAFF.

This chain connects TRBV6-1 to TRBJ2-7; D possibly matches TRBD1 or TRBD2 (5 bases each). The length of the CDR3 is 15 residues. Trimming removed 2 bases at V and 0 bases at J, with 11 bases between. Germline CDR1 and CDR2: MNHNS and SASEGT. The CDR3 loop reads CASSEYEGISYEQYF. The CDR3 coding sequence is TGTGCCAGCAGTGAATACGAGGGGATCTCCTACGAGCAGTACTTC.

This chain joins TRBV6-6 and TRBJ1-2, with a weak D call TRBD1 (5 bases). The CDR3 sequence is 14 residues long. Germline V gene sequence: CDR1 MNHNY, CDR2 SVGAGI (reference sequence). The V gene lost 2 bases and the J gene lost 2 bases, with 9 bases spanning the gap. The CDR3 region has the DNA TGTGCCAGCAGTTACGGCAGGGCGAACTATGGCTACACCTTC. This sequence encodes CASSYGRANYGYTF.

The chain carries TRBV5-6 and TRBJ2-3; TRBD2 matches 9 bases. The CDR3 extends over 18 amino acids. Germline CDR1 reads SGHDT; CDR2 reads YYEEEE. After removal of 0 bases from V and 2 bases from J, the junction contained 10 bases not matched to a gene. The CDR3 DNA reads as TGTGCCAGCAGCTTGGTCGGGGGGCTAGCGGGACCCACAGATACGCAGTATTTT. Translation gives CASSLVGGLAGPTDTQYF.

The gene calls are TRBV11-3 and TRBJ1-1; a weak D match, TRBD1 (5 bases). This CDR3 region has 16 residues. Germline CDR1 SGHNT, CDR2 YENEEA. Deletions cut 1 base from V and 4 bases from J, with 16 bases between. CDR3 coding DNA: TGTGCCAGCAGCTTAGTAGGGGACGGTGGGCGCACTGAAGCTTTCTTT. This encodes CASSLVGDGGRTEAFF.

The gene calls are TRBV30 and TRBJ2-7, with TRBD2 matching over 9 bases. The germline V gene has CDR1 GTSNPN and CDR2 SVGIG (reference sequence). The CDR3 length is 13 residues. With 3 bases clipped from V and 7 bases from J, the junction kept 7 bases outside the gene matches. CDR3 bases: TGTGCCTGGAGCTCAGGACTAGCGCGTGAGCAGTACTTC. This encodes CAWSSGLAREQYF.

V gene TRBV30 combines with J gene TRBJ2-5, with 13 nucleotides matching TRBD2. V lost 5 bases, J lost 5 bases, and 8 bases stayed unmatched. CDR1 and CDR2 (germline): GTSNPN, SVGIG (reference sequence). The CDR3 totals 15 residues. The CDR3 loop reads CAWGTSGILLETQYF. CDR3 nucleotide sequence: TGTGCCTGGGGGACTAGCGGGATATTGTTGGAGACCCAGTACTTC.

The J gene is TRBJ2-1, the V gene TRBV27; TRBD2 aligns across 8 bases. The CDR3 is made up of 15 amino acids. The V and J ends lost 3 bases and 0 bases, in that order; junction bases with no gene match: 1. The germline CDR1 and CDR2 sequences are MNHEY and SMNVEV (reference sequence). The CDR3 loop is CASSFREGSYNEQFF. The CDR3 region has the DNA TGTGCCAGCAGTTTTCGGGAGGGCTCCTACAATGAGCAGTTCTTC.

The gene calls are TRBV30 and TRBJ1-2; TRBD1 might be the D (5 bases). Germline values: CDR1 GTSNPN, CDR2 SVGIG (reference sequence). The CDR3 is 12 residues long. Trimming stripped 3 bases from V and 5 bases from J, with 10 bases between. This CDR3 is CAWREGFYGYTF. The CDR3 DNA reads as TGTGCCTGGAGGGAGGGGTTTTATGGCTACACCTTC.

The chain couples TRBV27 to TRBJ2-7, with D unresolved. In germline, CDR1 is MNHEY, CDR2 SMNVEV (reference sequence). V was clipped by 3 bases and J by 2 bases, with 8 bases between them. The CDR3 covers 13 residues. CDR3 sequence reads: CASSFGQTYEQYF. The DNA of the CDR3 is TGTGCCAGCAGTTTTGGGCAGACCTACGAGCAGTACTTC.

The gene calls are TRBV27 and TRBJ1-4; D is possibly TRBD1 (6 bases). Trimming removed 5 bases at V and 4 bases at J, with 11 bases between. CDR3 length: 14 residues. CDR1 and CDR2 from the germline V gene are MNHEY and SMNVEV (reference sequence). Here the CDR3 DNA reads TGTGCCAGCAGTAAAGGGGGTAGTAATGAAAAACTGTTTTTT. It encodes CASSKGGSNEKLFF. Combining the CDR3 with reference TRBV27 and TRBJ1-4 gives the whole variable domain EAQVTQNPRYLITVTGKKLTVTCSQNMNHEYMSWYRQDPGLGLRQIYYSMNVEVTDKGDVPEGYKVSRKEKRNFPLILESPSPNQTSLYFCASSKGGSNEKLFFGSGTQLSVL.